The rows below give T cell receptor beta chains drawn from one sample of a study of T cell responses to AZD1222 COVID-19 vaccine. Using immunoSEQ multiplex PCR, the repertoire was profiled, and TCRdb retains in-frame clones only, with some absent. Altogether about 56,000 clones are present, around nine tenths being singletons, with the ten largest covering 6.5% to 8.5%. The material sequenced was peripheral blood, taken 28 days after the second AZD1222 dose. These receptors all stem from an adult who received the AZD1222 COVID-19 vaccine. The CDR3 runs from the conserved cysteine through the conserved F or W. Fields, in order: D gene, clone size, J gene, V gene, CDR3 length, CDR3 protein, CDR3 DNA. The D gene is left open where the match is weak. Only part of the rows carry a size: once, few, many, or a class if the clone is expanded.

TRBD2,-,TRBJ2-1,TRBV9,15,CASSPRLAPYNEQFF,TGTGCCAGCAGCCCCAGACTAGCACCCTACAATGAGCAGTTCTTC
TRBD1,-,TRBJ1-2,TRBV2,14,CASSRQGERYGYTF,TGTGCCAGCAGTAGACAGGGGGAACGCTATGGCTACACCTTC
-,-,TRBJ2-7,TRBV7-9,13,CASSLVAGDEQYF,TGTGCCAGCAGCTTAGTAGCAGGAGACGAGCAGTACTTC
TRBD2,-,TRBJ2-2,TRBV28,15,CASSLDPGGGGELFF,TGTGCCAGCAGTTTAGACCCGGGAGGTGGCGGGGAGCTGTTTTTT
-,-,TRBJ2-6,TRBV6-5,13,CASTNSGANVLTF,TGTGCCAGCACAAACTCTGGGGCCAACGTCCTGACTTTC
TRBD2,-,TRBJ2-3,TRBV6-5,16,CASSYSKAGDTDTQYF,TGTGCCAGCAGTTACTCCAAAGCGGGAGACACAGATACGCAGTATTTT
-,-,TRBJ2-7,TRBV7-2,14,CASSLDMIKNEQYF,TGTGCCAGCAGCTTAGATATGATTAAGAACGAGCAGTACTTC
-,-,TRBJ2-2,TRBV6-2/TRBV6-3,19,CASSYSTTGGALHTGELFF,TGTGCCAGCAGTTACTCGACGACTGGAGGGGCCTTACACACCGGGGAGCTGTTTTTT
TRBD1,-,TRBJ1-5,TRBV18,17,CASSPGQGGPFGQPQHF,TGTGCCAGCTCACCCGGACAGGGGGGACCTTTTGGTCAGCCCCAGCATTTT
TRBD2,-,TRBJ2-1,TRBV9,15,CASSASGTRNNEQFF,TGTGCCAGCAGCGCTTCCGGGACTAGAAACAATGAGCAGTTCTTC
TRBD1,-,TRBJ2-3,TRBV9,15,CASSISGQGSDTQYF,TGTGCCAGCAGCATATCGGGACAGGGTTCAGATACGCAGTATTTT
-,-,TRBJ1-5,TRBV19,16,CASSIGAQVGREPQHF,TGTGCCAGTAGTATAGGGGCACAGGTGGGACGGGAGCCCCAGCATTTT
-,-,TRBJ1-5,TRBV2,15,CASSGGRASNQPQHF,TGTGCCAGCAGTGGGGGCAGGGCTAGCAATCAGCCCCAGCATTTT
TRBD1,-,TRBJ1-5,TRBV18,15,CASSPPGTGNQPQHF,TGTGCCAGCTCACCCCCCGGGACAGGCAATCAGCCCCAGCATTTT
-,-,TRBJ2-6,TRBV30,15,CAWSPAGVGANVLTF,TGTGCCTGGAGTCCCGCAGGGGTCGGGGCCAACGTCCTGACTTTC
-,-,TRBJ2-2,TRBV4-3,15,CASSQDEGGSGELFF,TGCGCCAGCAGCCAAGATGAGGGGGGATCCGGGGAGCTGTTTTTT
-,few,TRBJ2-2,TRBV2,13,CASGLAYTGELFF,TGTGCCAGCGGACTGGCCTACACCGGGGAGCTGTTTTTT
-,-,TRBJ1-6,TRBV28,14,CASRWGSYNSPLHF,TGTGCCAGCAGGTGGGGCTCCTATAATTCACCCCTCCACTTT
-,-,TRBJ1-1,TRBV3-1/TRBV3-2,13,CASSQDFRSEAFF,TGTGCCAGCAGCCAAGATTTTCGGTCTGAAGCTTTCTTT
TRBD2,-,TRBJ2-1,TRBV19,16,CASTDPGTSSYNEQFF,TGTGCCAGTACCGACCCCGGGACTAGCTCCTACAATGAGCAGTTCTTC
-,-,TRBJ2-4,TRBV9,15,CASSVVPGEANIQYF,TGTGCCAGCAGCGTAGTGCCGGGGGAGGCAAACATTCAGTACTTC
TRBD1,-,TRBJ1-1,TRBV4-3,17,CASSQEFSTGGNTEAFF,TGCGCCAGCAGCCAAGAATTCTCGACAGGGGGGAACACTGAAGCTTTCTTT
-,few,TRBJ1-2,TRBV29-1,13,CSVDLNSHYGYTF,TGCAGCGTTGATCTAAATTCCCACTATGGCTACACCTTC
-,-,TRBJ1-2,TRBV10-3,13,CAISVSGRDGYTF,TGTGCCATCAGTGTATCAGGGAGGGATGGCTACACCTTC
-,once,TRBJ2-5,TRBV18,16,CASSPPRQRYQETQYF,TGTGCCAGCTCACCACCGCGACAGAGGTACCAAGAGACCCAGTACTTC
TRBD1,few,TRBJ2-5,TRBV7-9,15,CASRPRQGGQETQYF,TGTGCCAGCAGGCCAAGACAGGGCGGCCAAGAGACCCAGTACTTC
-,-,TRBJ2-2,TRBV7-2,15,CASSSRVRNTGELFF,TGTGCCAGCAGCAGCCGGGTTAGAAACACCGGGGAGCTGTTTTTT
-,-,TRBJ1-2,TRBV7-6,16,CASSLSPGMGAYGYTF,TGTGCCAGCAGCTTATCACCAGGGATGGGGGCCTATGGCTACACCTTC
-,-,TRBJ1-5,TRBV15,16,CATSRDIGAQGQPQHF,TGTGCCACCAGCAGAGATATAGGGGCGCAGGGTCAGCCCCAGCATTTT
-,-,TRBJ2-1,TRBV12-3/TRBV12-4,11,CASSLDNEQFF,TGTGCCAGCAGTTTGGACAATGAGCAGTTCTTC
-,-,TRBJ2-7,TRBV18,14,CASSPRGVEDEQYF,TGTGCCAGCTCACCGCGAGGGGTTGAGGACGAGCAGTACTTC
TRBD1,-,TRBJ2-2,TRBV18,15,CASSQGQRNTGELFF,TGTGCCAGCTCACAGGGACAGAGAAACACCGGGGAGCTGTTTTTT